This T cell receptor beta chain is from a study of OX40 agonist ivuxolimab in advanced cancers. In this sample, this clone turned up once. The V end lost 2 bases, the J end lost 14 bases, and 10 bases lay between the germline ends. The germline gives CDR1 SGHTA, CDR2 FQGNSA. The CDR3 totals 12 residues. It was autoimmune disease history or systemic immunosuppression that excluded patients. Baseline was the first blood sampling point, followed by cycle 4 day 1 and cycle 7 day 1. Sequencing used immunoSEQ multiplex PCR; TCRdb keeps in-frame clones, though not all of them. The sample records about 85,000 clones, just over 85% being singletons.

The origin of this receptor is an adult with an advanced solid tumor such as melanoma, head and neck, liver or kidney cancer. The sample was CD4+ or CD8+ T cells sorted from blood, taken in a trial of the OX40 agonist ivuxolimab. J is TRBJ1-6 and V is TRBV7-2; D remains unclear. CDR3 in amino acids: CASSLSRHTLHF. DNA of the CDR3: TGTGCCAGCAGCTTATCGCGGCATACCCTCCACTTT.